Below are 26 T cell receptor beta chains sequenced from a single sample in a study of control samples from healthy donors and cancer patients. Measured with immunoSEQ multiplex PCR; TCRdb has only the in-frame clones, and not every one. Of 210,000 or so clones listed, about nine tenths are singletons. Sequenced: blood. Source of these receptors: a man between 25 and 39 years old in good health.

The chain recombines TRBV30 with TRBJ1-1, with TRBD1 identical over 7 bases. The CDR3 covers 12 residues. The V and J ends lost 5 bases and 9 bases, in that order; junction bases with no gene match: 9. CDR1 and CDR2 (germline): GTSNPN, SVGIG (reference sequence). The chain's CDR3 is CAWEVNRGKAFF. The DNA of the CDR3 is TGTGCCTGGGAAGTTAACAGGGGTAAAGCTTTCTTT.

The chain recombines TRBV5-1 with TRBJ1-4; TRBD1 aligns across 9 bases. The CDR3 contains 14 residues. Germline lookup yields CDR1 SGHRS and CDR2 YFSETQ. V shed 3 bases and J 8 bases; nucleotides not matched to a gene: 5. The CDR3 loop is CASSSGQGDEKLFF. The CDR3 nucleotides read TGCGCCAGCAGCTCGGGACAGGGTGACGAAAAACTGTTTTTT.

This chain links TRBV7-9 with TRBJ2-3, with 11 bases lining up with TRBD2. The germline V gene encodes CDR1 SEHNR and CDR2 FQNEAQ (reference sequence). This CDR3 has 16 residues. The trim removed 4 bases at V and 5 bases at J, leaving 8 bases unmatched. The CDR3 DNA follows: TGTGCCAGCAGCTCTTTAGCGGGGGGGCCCGGAGATACGCAGTATTTT. Residues: CASSSLAGGPGDTQYF.

This sequence joins TRBV3-1 (or the pseudogene TRBV3-2) and TRBJ2-2, with 8 bases lining up with TRBD2. Germline V CDR1 and CDR2: LGHDT, YNNKEL (reference sequence). The CDR3 sequence is 17 residues long. Trimming took 1 base from V and 0 from J; bases not matched to a gene: 4. The CDR3 is CASSQGRGGTNTGELFF. CDR3 nucleotides: TGTGCCAGCAGCCAAGGCCGGGGGGGTACGAACACCGGGGAGCTGTTTTTT.

J is TRBJ2-7 and V is TRBV10-2, with 7 bases that match TRBD1. The CDR3 runs 13 residues. The V gene end was trimmed by 5 bases and the J gene end by 6 bases; junction bases not matched to a gene: 7. Germline CDR1 is WSHSY and CDR2 is SAAADI. For the CDR3, the DNA is TGCGCCAGCAGTCAGGGGGAGTCTACCGAGCAGTACTTC. Translation gives CASSQGESTEQYF.

The J gene is TRBJ2-3, the V gene TRBV10-1, with TRBD1 matching 9 bases. The CDR3 covers 14 residues. Trimming removed 8 bases from V and 4 bases from J; junction bases left unmatched: 7. Germline loops: CDR1 WNHNN, CDR2 SYGVQD (reference sequence). The CDR3 sequence: CASQRDRDADTQYF. The CDR3 bases are TGCGCCAGCCAGAGGGACAGGGACGCAGATACGCAGTATTTT.

In this sample, this clone turned up once. This chain joins TRBV3-1 (or the pseudogene TRBV3-2) and TRBJ2-2, with TRBD2 as a possible D gene (7 bases). The CDR3 is 17 amino acids. V was trimmed by 0 bases and J by 3 bases, leaving 14 bases between them. The V gene's germline CDR1 is LGHDT and CDR2 YNNKEL (reference sequence). This chain's CDR3 is CASSQELAGADTGELFF. In DNA form, the CDR3 reads TGTGCCAGCAGCCAAGAACTCGCGGGGGCCGACACCGGGGAGCTGTTTTTT.

The chain uses TRBV5-1 and TRBJ2-7, with 12 positions matching TRBD1. J was trimmed by 5 bases and V by 4 bases; bases with no gene match: 4. This CDR3 region has 14 residues. Germline loops: CDR1 SGHRS, CDR2 YFSETQ. This CDR3 is CASSPGTGGNEQYF. In DNA form, the CDR3 reads TGCGCCAGCAGCCCCGGGACAGGGGGCAACGAGCAGTACTTC.

The rearrangement joins TRBV6-2 or TRBV6-3 to TRBJ2-7, with D possibly TRBD1 on 5 matching bases. This CDR3 is built from 13 residues. Trimming took 6 bases from V and 9 from J, leaving 18 bases between them. CDR1 MNHEY and CDR2 SVGEGT come from the germline V gene. The CDR3 DNA follows: TGTGCCAGCAGCAGGGTATCAACCTTAGGGCAGTACTTC. Translated: CASSRVSTLGQYF.

The chain couples TRBV28 to TRBJ2-7; no firm D call. Germline V gene sequence: CDR1 MDHEN, CDR2 SYDVKM. This CDR3 is built from 12 residues. The CDR3 spells CETVGPNYEQYF. The DNA of the CDR3 is TGTGAGACTGTAGGACCAAACTACGAGCAGTACTTC. The full variable domain, rest sourced from reference TRBV28 and TRBJ2-7, is DVKVTQSSRYLVKRTGEKVFLECVQDMDHENMFWYRQDPGLGLRLIYFSYDVKMKEKGDIPEGYSVSREKKERFSLILESASTNQTSMYLCETVGPNYEQYFGPGTRLTVT.

The chain carries TRBV7-3 and TRBJ2-2; the D is unclear. V lost 2 bases, J lost 4 bases, and 14 bases lay in between. Germline assignment: CDR1 SGHTA and CDR2 FQGTGA. The CDR3 contains 16 residues. DNA for the CDR3: TGTGCCAGCAGCTTAGTAGGGCAGGCCTTCACCGGGGAGCTGTTTTTT. Amino acids: CASSLVGQAFTGELFF.

This clone was picked up a small number of times. The chain recombines TRBV5-4 with TRBJ2-7; 8 positions match TRBD1. The germline V gene has CDR1 SGHNT and CDR2 YYREEE (reference sequence). The CDR3 is made up of 15 amino acids. The V segment lost 0 bases and the J segment 1 base; nucleotides outside the gene matches: 3. DNA of the CDR3: TGTGCCAGCAGCTTGGGCGGACAGGGATCCTACGAGCAGTACTTC. It translates to CASSLGGQGSYEQYF.

The chain joins TRBV23-1 to TRBJ2-1; TRBD1 matches 7 bases. TRBV23-1 is an ORF; its function is uncertain. The CDR3 contains 17 residues. The V gene end was trimmed by 3 bases and the J gene end by 1 base; junction bases not matched to a gene: 9. CDR3 loop: CASSQVPDRDSYNEQFF. The CDR3 DNA follows: TGCGCCAGCAGTCAGGTCCCAGACAGGGATTCCTACAATGAGCAGTTCTTC.

The chain combines TRBV5-1 with TRBJ1-1; D might be TRBD1 (5 bases). The CDR3 spans 16 residues. In germline, CDR1 is SGHRS, CDR2 YFSETQ. V dropped 1 base and J dropped 2 bases, with 15 bases sitting between them. CDR3: CASSLTPGRRNTEAFF. The CDR3 DNA reads as TGCGCCAGCAGCTTGACACCGGGACGGAGAAACACTGAAGCTTTCTTT.

In its sample, this clone was seen once. J is TRBJ2-3 and V is TRBV5-1; 14 bases fit TRBD2. The length of the CDR3 is 17 residues. J gave up 2 bases and V 3 bases, and 5 bases lay outside the gene matches. Germline CDR1 reads SGHRS; CDR2 reads YFSETQ. The CDR3 region is CASSSGTSGGPTDTQYF. CDR3 nucleotide sequence: TGCGCCAGCAGCTCCGGGACTAGCGGGGGCCCCACAGATACGCAGTATTTT.

DNA of the CDR3: TGTGCCAGCCTCGGTCCCGGGAGCTCACCCCTCCACTTT. Its protein product is CASLGPGSSPLHF. The chain carries TRBV12-3 or TRBV12-4 and TRBJ1-6, with D unresolved. Trimming shortened V by 8 bases and J by 10 bases, and 15 bases separated the two germline ends. The CDR3 has 13 residues.

V and J are TRBV6-1 and TRBJ1-2; 8 bases align to TRBD1. The V gene's germline CDR1 is MNHNS and CDR2 SASEGT. With V trimmed by 2 bases and J by 4 bases, 6 bases remained unmatched. The CDR3 spans 15 residues. The CDR3 DNA reads TGTGCCAGCAGTGAAATAGGACAGGGTCCCTATGGCTACACCTTC. It encodes CASSEIGQGPYGYTF.

The chain recombines TRBV7-2 with TRBJ1-5; 7 bases agree with TRBD1. Trimming removed 6 bases from V and 1 base from J; junction bases left unmatched: 6. Germline V gene lookup returns CDR1 SGHTA and CDR2 FQGNSA. The CDR3 is made up of 15 amino acids. The CDR3 region is CASRRFRGSNQPQHF. In DNA, the CDR3 is TGTGCCAGCAGGCGATTCAGGGGGAGCAATCAGCCCCAGCATTTT.

The V and J genes are TRBV5-4 and TRBJ1-2; the match to TRBD1 covers 7 bases. V lost 1 base and J lost 9; bases outside the gene matches: 12. The CDR3 spans 15 residues. Germline assignment: CDR1 SGHNT and CDR2 YYREEE (reference sequence). The CDR3 protein is CASSLPAGGMLRYTF. In DNA, the CDR3 is TGTGCCAGCAGCTTGCCCGCAGGGGGTATGTTACGCTACACCTTC.

The gene calls are TRBV27 and TRBJ2-1; D not certain. Germline-derived CDR1 and CDR2 are MNHEY and SMNVEV (reference sequence). V lost 5 bases and J 10 bases, leaving 15 bases between the germline ends. The CDR3 has 13 residues. In DNA, the CDR3 is TGTGCCAGCAGTCCGGGCCGGTTCGCGGAGCAGTTCTTC. It translates to CASSPGRFAEQFF.

The chain employs TRBV5-8 and TRBJ2-1; 8 positions match TRBD1. Germline CDR1 SGHTS, CDR2 YDEGEE. This CDR3 has 15 residues. Trimming removed 2 bases from V and 9 bases from J; junction bases left unmatched: 10. CDR3 in amino acids: CASSFRRQGAGEQFF. As DNA, the CDR3 is TGTGCCAGCAGCTTCCGGAGGCAGGGGGCTGGTGAGCAGTTCTTC. The variable domain in full, with the rest retrieved from reference TRBV5-8 and TRBJ2-1, is EAGVTQSPTHLIKTRGQQATLRCSPISGHTSVYWYQQALGLGLQFLLWYDEGEERNRGNFPPRFSGRQFPNYSSELNVNALELEDSALYLCASSFRRQGAGEQFFGPGTRLTVL.

This clone has only a few counts. The CDR3 nucleotides read TGTGCCAGCAGCCCGTTACAGGGGGCAGGGACCGGGGAGCTGTTTTTT. It specifies CASSPLQGAGTGELFF. The genes are TRBV11-2 and TRBJ2-2; 9 nucleotides agree with TRBD1. The CDR3 length is 16 residues. Germline CDR1 and CDR2: SGHAT and FQNNGV. The J segment lost 5 bases and the V segment lost 5 bases, leaving 9 bases of the junction unmatched. The full variable domain, in which reference TRBV11-2 and TRBJ2-2 provide the parts outside the CDR3, is EAGVAQSPRYKIIEKRQSVAFWCNPISGHATLYWYQQILGQGPKLLIQFQNNGVVDDSQLPKDRFSAERLKGVDSTLKIQPAKLEDSAVYLCASSPLQGAGTGELFFGEGSRLTVL.

The chain has TRBV6-2 or TRBV6-3 and TRBJ2-1, with D perhaps being TRBD1 or TRBD2 (6 bases each). The CDR3 is 15 amino acids. Trimming removed 5 bases from V and 6 bases from J, with 17 bases in between. In germline, CDR1 is MNHEY, CDR2 SVGEGT. CDR3 region: CASSLRRGEPNEQFF. The CDR3 DNA reads as TGTGCCAGCAGTCTGAGAAGGGGGGAACCCAATGAGCAGTTCTTC.

This chain connects TRBV6-2 or TRBV6-3 to TRBJ1-2, with D unclear. The germline V gene has CDR1 MNHEY and CDR2 SVGEGT. The CDR3 runs to 15 residues. Trimming pared 5 bases from V and 6 bases from J, leaving 19 bases between. The CDR3 DNA follows: TGTGCCAGCAGTACTCCTTGGACGTCGGAGGATGGCTACACCTTC. Its translation: CASSTPWTSEDGYTF.

The chain has TRBV27 and TRBJ1-3, with D perhaps matching TRBD1 (6 bases). The CDR3 consists of 16 residues. Germline values: CDR1 MNHEY, CDR2 SMNVEV (reference sequence). The V end was cut by 1 base, the J end by 0 bases, with 10 bases between. In nucleotides, the CDR3 is TGTGCCAGCAGTTTATTCGGGGGCGCCTCTGGAAACACCATATATTTT. Translation: CASSLFGGASGNTIYF.

This clone was counted a few times. The chain couples TRBV27 to TRBJ1-5; D is unresolved. CDR1 and CDR2 from the germline V gene are MNHEY and SMNVEV (reference sequence). This CDR3 contains 18 residues. Trimming shortened V by 1 base and J by 0 bases, and 16 bases separated the two germline ends. The CDR3 reads CASSLYSVGRYSNQPQHF. CDR3 DNA sequence: TGTGCCAGCAGTTTATACTCGGTGGGGAGATATAGCAATCAGCCCCAGCATTTT.